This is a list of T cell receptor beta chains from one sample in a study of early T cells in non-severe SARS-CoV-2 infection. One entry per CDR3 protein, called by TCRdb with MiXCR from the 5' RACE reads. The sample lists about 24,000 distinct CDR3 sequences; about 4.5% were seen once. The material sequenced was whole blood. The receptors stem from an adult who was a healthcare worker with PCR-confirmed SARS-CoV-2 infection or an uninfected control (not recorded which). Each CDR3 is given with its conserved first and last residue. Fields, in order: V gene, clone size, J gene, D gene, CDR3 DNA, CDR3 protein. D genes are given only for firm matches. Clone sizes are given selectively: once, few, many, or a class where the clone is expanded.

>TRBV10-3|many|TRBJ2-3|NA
TGTGCCATCAGCGCGGACCACCTCACGGGGACGCAGTATTTT
CAISADHLTGTQYF
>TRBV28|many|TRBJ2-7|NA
TGTGCCAGCCCCCCAAGTAGAATACCTAGCGAGCAGTACTTC
CASPPSRIPSEQYF
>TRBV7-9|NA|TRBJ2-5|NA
TGTGCCAGCAGTAAAAGGGGTTCTCACCTCAAACAAGAGACCCAGTACTTC
CASSKRGSHLKQETQYF
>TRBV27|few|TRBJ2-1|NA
TGTGCCAGCAGTTTATCGCGGCTAGCTAGTGAGCAGTTCTTC
CASSLSRLASEQFF
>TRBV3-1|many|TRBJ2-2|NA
TGTGCCAGCAGCCGTATCGAGACCGGGGAGCTGTTTTTT
CASSRIETGELFF
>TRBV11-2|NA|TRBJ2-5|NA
TGTGCCAGCAGCTTATCTGGTGGTGGCACAGAGACCCAGTACTTC
CASSLSGGGTETQYF
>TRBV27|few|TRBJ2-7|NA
TGTGCCAGCAGTCTGGATTTCAGAGGCTACGAGCAGTACTTC
CASSLDFRGYEQYF
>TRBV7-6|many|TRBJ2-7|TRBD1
TGTGCCAGCAGCTCAAGTGGGACAGGGGCCCGCGAGCAGTACTTC
CASSSSGTGAREQYF
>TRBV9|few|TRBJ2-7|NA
TGTGCCAGCAGCGTAGGGGTGGGAGCCTACGAGCAGTACTTC
CASSVGVGAYEQYF
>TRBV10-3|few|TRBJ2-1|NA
TGTGCCACCCAGCTTAACCGGGACTCACTCTACAATGAGCAGTTCTTC
CATQLNRDSLYNEQFF
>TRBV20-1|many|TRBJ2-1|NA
TGCAGTGCTGGCCCGGCGGGGAACTACAATGAGCAGTTCTTC
CSAGPAGNYNEQFF
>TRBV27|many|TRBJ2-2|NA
TGTGCCAGCAGTTTAGGGGTGGTCGCCGGGGAGCTGTTTTTT
CASSLGVVAGELFF
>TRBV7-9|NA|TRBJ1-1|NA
TGTGCCAGCAGCTCTCGAGACTCGGGGGCTTTCTTT
CASSSRDSGAFF
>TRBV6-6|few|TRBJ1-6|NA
TGTGCCAGCAGCCCCGGGTTCGAGTGGTCCTATAATTCACCCCTCCACTTT
CASSPGFEWSYNSPLHF
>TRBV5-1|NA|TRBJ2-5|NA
TGCGCCAGCAGCTTGGAGACAGAGACCCAGTACTTC
CASSLETETQYF
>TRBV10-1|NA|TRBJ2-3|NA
TGCGCCAGCAGTGTGGCTAGTAGCACAGATACGCAGTATTTT
CASSVASSTDTQYF
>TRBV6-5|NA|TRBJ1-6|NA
TGTGCCAGCAGAGACGGCTTGAATAATTCACCCCCCCACTTT
CASRDGLNNSPPHF
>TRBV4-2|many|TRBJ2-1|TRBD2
TGTGCCAGCAGCCAAGAGACTAGCGGCTCCTACAATGAGCAGTTCTTC
CASSQETSGSYNEQFF
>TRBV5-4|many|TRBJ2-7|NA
TGTGCCAGCAGCAAGCGACAGGGAGGATACGAGCAGTACTTC
CASSKRQGGYEQYF
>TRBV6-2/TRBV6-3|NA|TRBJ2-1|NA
TGTGCCAGCAGTAACCCGGAGGAGCAGTTCTTC
CASSNPEEQFF
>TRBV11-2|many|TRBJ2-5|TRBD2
TGTGCCAGCAGCTTAGACCTAGCGGGGGAGACCCAGTACTTC
CASSLDLAGETQYF
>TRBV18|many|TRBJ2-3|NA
TGTGCCAGCTCACCAGACTCAGTACCAGCTAGCACAGATACGCAGTATTTT
CASSPDSVPASTDTQYF
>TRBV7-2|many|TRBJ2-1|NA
TGTGCCAGCAGCTCTCCCCATTGGGGCCAAGGAGGCAATGAGCAGTTCTTC
CASSSPHWGQGGNEQFF
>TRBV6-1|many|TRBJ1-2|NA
TGTGCCAGCAGTCGGATCCCTACCGGGAACTATGGCTACACCTTC
CASSRIPTGNYGYTF
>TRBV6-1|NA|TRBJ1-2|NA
TGTGCCAGCAGTGAAGTTGGACAGAGCAATGGCTACACCTTC
CASSEVGQSNGYTF
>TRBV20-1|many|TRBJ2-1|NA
TGCAGTGCTGGGACGACAGTCTACAATGAGCAGTTCTTC
CSAGTTVYNEQFF
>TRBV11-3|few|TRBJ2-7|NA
TGTGCCAGCGCTCTCGGAGGTGCCCGAGCCTACGAGCAGTACTTC
CASALGGARAYEQYF
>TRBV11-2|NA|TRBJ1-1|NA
TGTGCCAGCAGCTTAGGCCAGGCGAACACTGAAGCTTTCTTT
CASSLGQANTEAFF
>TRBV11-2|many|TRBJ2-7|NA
TGTGCCAGCAGCTCGTCGCCCAGGGCCCTCTACGAGCAGTACTTC
CASSSSPRALYEQYF
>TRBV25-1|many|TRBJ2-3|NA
TGTGCCAGCACCTTCGGGGATACGCAGTATTTT
CASTFGDTQYF
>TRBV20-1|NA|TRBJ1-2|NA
TGCAGTGCTAGTTCGAATAGCGTCTATGGCTACACCTTC
CSASSNSVYGYTF
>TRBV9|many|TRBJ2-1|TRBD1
TGTGCCAGCAGTGCGGACAGGGTCAATGAGCAGTTCTTC
CASSADRVNEQFF
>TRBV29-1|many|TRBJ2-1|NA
TGCAGCGTCCATGGGGGTTACAATGAGCAGTTCTTC
CSVHGGYNEQFF
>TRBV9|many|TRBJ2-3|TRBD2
TGTGCCAGCAGCGTAGAAGGGACTAGCGGAGGAGGCTCCACAGATACGCAGTATTTT
CASSVEGTSGGGSTDTQYF
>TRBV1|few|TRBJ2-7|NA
TGCACCAGCAGCCCCCGGCCGGCCTCCTACGAGCAGTACTTC
CTSSPRPASYEQYF
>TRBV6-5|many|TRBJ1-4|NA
TGTGCCAGCAGTTACTCGACCGCTTCGGGTGAAAAACTGTTTTTT
CASSYSTASGEKLFF
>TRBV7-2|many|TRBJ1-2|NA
TGTGCCAGCAGCTCCTACACGACAGGAAACTATGGCTACACCTTC
CASSSYTTGNYGYTF
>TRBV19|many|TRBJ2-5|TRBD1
TGTGCCAGTGGGACAGGGCTGGAGACCCAGTACTTC
CASGTGLETQYF
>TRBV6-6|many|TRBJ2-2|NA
TGTGCCAGCATACTGGAACTAACGAACACCGGGGAGCTGTTTTTT
CASILELTNTGELFF
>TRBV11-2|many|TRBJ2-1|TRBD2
TGTGCCAGCAGCTCCGGGGGACTAGCCAATGAGCAGTTCTTC
CASSSGGLANEQFF
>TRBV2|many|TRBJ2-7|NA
TGTGCCAGCAGTAGGGCGGGGTCCTTTGAGCAGTACTTC
CASSRAGSFEQYF